Below, one T cell receptor (beta chain) is given with its context. The antigen this receptor binds is unknown. No qualities accompany the bases; no much larger clone lies one base away. The data belong to a study of shared T cell receptors in the human thymus (dated by TCRdb to about 2021). Background for the entire study: The study examined how the human thymus generates shared, self-reactive T-cell receptor alpha chains.

Library creation used the immunoSEQ multiplex PCR assay. Held by TCRdb, this immuneACCESS table contains in-frame sequences only and omits some clones. Under half of the omission traces to an unresolved V gene where checked; the cause of the rest is unknown. The sample has some 720,000 clones on record, 70% to 90% of them singletons. Clones ranked in the top ten supply over 0.008% of the sample. Trimmed from V: 10 bases; trimmed from J: 2 bases; junction bases lacking a gene match: 5. Reading the germline V gene gives CDR1 ENHRY and CDR2 SYGVKD. CDR3 length: 13 amino acids, cysteine to phenylalanine. CDR3 DNA only is kept here, 39 bases in frame from base 1. This sample also appeared in a second study, on human thymus T cells. Looking at the second paper: Donors were immunologically healthy infants undergoing open corrective cardiac surgery for congenital heart defects in Finland. Thymus tissue was obtained as surgical resects removed during corrective cardiac surgery. V and J gene segment usage appeared biased in both thymic and peripheral blood repertoires. The related research reported highly overlapping thymic TCR repertoires among unrelated individuals. The study described the TCR alpha and beta repertoires in under 10 infant thymus samples and a handful of matching peripheral blood samples. The infant donors were about 6 to 244 days old, and the cohort included a handful of males and a couple of females. Thymocytes were mechanically released from the tissue and were stored as pellets of 10-30 million cells at -70 degrees C. A QIAsymphony instrument was used to extract genomic DNA from frozen cell pellets. The immunoSEQ multiplex PCR assay was used to amplify the TCRB and TCRAD loci from a standardized amount of quality-controlled genomic DNA. The V(D)J region was spanned by amplicons of a length sufficient to cover the CDR3 and to identify V and J genes. Amplicon sequencing was performed on an Illumina platform through the commercial immunoSEQ service. Corrections for primer bias and sequencing errors followed previously described methods, while TCRAD and TCRB definitions were based on the IMGT database. Analysis of the repertoires was done with immunoSEQ Analyzer 3.0 and VDJTools and included basic statistics, V/J segment usage, diversity estimates, rarefaction and pairwise overlap. Chao1, ChaoE, Efron-Thisted, Shannon and inverse Simpson indices were used to estimate diversity, which was also estimated on datasets down-sampled to the smallest sample. Repertoire overlap was determined by strict matching of CDR3 nucleotide sequence, V gene and J gene, and Jaccard-based multidimensional scaling clustering was applied. On average, thymus samples yielded approximately 780,000 unique TCRB clonotypes, whereas blood samples yielded 75,000 to 95,000.

Specimen: thymocytes. This TCR was recovered from a boy under three years old with a congenital heart defect. Donor details come from another sample of the same person, matched by shared clones. This receptor chain uses TRBV10-3 and TRBJ2-7; 10 central bases correspond to TRBD2. The CDR3 protein is CANKREGPYEQYF. At the DNA level, the sequence is TGTGCCAACAAGCGGGAGGGCCCCTACGAGCAGTACTTC.